The rows below give T cell receptor beta chains drawn from one sample of a study of blood T cell repertoires in COVID-19. Repertoires were generated with immunoSEQ multiplex PCR, while TCRdb's copy carries only in-frame clones and drops some. The top ten hold 3.5% to 5.5% of the sample, which has approximately 270,000 clones, 80% to 90% seen once. The sequenced material came from PBMCs or T cells enriched from blood (not recorded which). The receptors derive from a woman aged 30 to 39 who had recovered from COVID-19. Both conserved end residues are part of each CDR3. The D gene is left open where the match is weak. Clone size is given for some rows only: seen once, a few or many times, or a class if the clone is expanded.

d_gene: NA
j_gene: TRBJ1-3
abundance: NA
len: 16
v_gene: TRBV3-1/TRBV3-2
CDR3nt: TGTGCCAGCAGCCAAGAAGATCCGGGATCTGGAAACACCATATATTTT
CDR3aa: CASSQEDPGSGNTIYF

d_gene: TRBD2
j_gene: TRBJ2-1
abundance: NA
len: 16
v_gene: TRBV30
CDR3nt: TGTGCCTGGAGTGTACAGTTGCGGGAGTGGGTCAATGAGCAGTTCTTC
CDR3aa: CAWSVQLREWVNEQFF

d_gene: NA
j_gene: TRBJ2-7
abundance: NA
len: 13
v_gene: TRBV5-6
CDR3nt: TGTGCCAGCAGCTTTGCCAGTCCGAACGAGCAGTACTTC
CDR3aa: CASSFASPNEQYF

d_gene: NA
j_gene: TRBJ1-3
abundance: NA
len: 11
v_gene: TRBV10-3
CDR3nt: TGTGCCATTCTTTCGGGAAACACCATATATTTT
CDR3aa: CAILSGNTIYF

d_gene: TRBD2
j_gene: TRBJ2-5
abundance: NA
len: 17
v_gene: TRBV18
CDR3nt: TGTGCCAGCTCATCCGTTAGGACTAGCGGATTTAAAGAGACCCAGTACTTC
CDR3aa: CASSSVRTSGFKETQYF

d_gene: TRBD1
j_gene: TRBJ2-4
abundance: NA
len: 15
v_gene: TRBV5-1
CDR3nt: TGCGCCAGCAGCTTGAGGGACAGGGTTAGAAACATTCAGTACTTC
CDR3aa: CASSLRDRVRNIQYF

d_gene: NA
j_gene: TRBJ2-3
abundance: NA
len: 18
v_gene: TRBV19
CDR3nt: TGTGCCAGTAGTGCCCGGCGGAGGGGGCGGACGGACACAGATACGCAGTATTTT
CDR3aa: CASSARRRGRTDTDTQYF

d_gene: NA
j_gene: TRBJ1-2
abundance: NA
len: 13
v_gene: TRBV5-6
CDR3nt: TGTGCCAGCTTCGCGGGGGGTAACTATGGCTACACCTTC
CDR3aa: CASFAGGNYGYTF

d_gene: NA
j_gene: TRBJ1-2
abundance: few
len: 11
v_gene: TRBV27
CDR3nt: TGTGCCAGCACTTCCGGGTATGGCTACACCTTC
CDR3aa: CASTSGYGYTF

d_gene: NA
j_gene: TRBJ1-6
abundance: NA
len: 14
v_gene: TRBV7-9
CDR3nt: TGTGCCAGCAGCTCCGAGTCTTATAATTCACCCCTCCACTTT
CDR3aa: CASSSESYNSPLHF

d_gene: NA
j_gene: TRBJ1-4
abundance: NA
len: 14
v_gene: TRBV7-2
CDR3nt: TGTGCCAGCAGCTTCAGCGCAACTAATGAAAAACTGTTTTTT
CDR3aa: CASSFSATNEKLFF

d_gene: NA
j_gene: TRBJ2-6
abundance: NA
len: 17
v_gene: TRBV15
CDR3nt: TGTGCCACCAGCAGAGATCAGGAACTCTCTGGGGCCAACGTCCTGACTTTC
CDR3aa: CATSRDQELSGANVLTF

d_gene: NA
j_gene: TRBJ1-1
abundance: NA
len: 12
v_gene: TRBV7-8
CDR3nt: TGTGCCAGCAGCTTGATCGGTGCTGAAGCTTTCTTT
CDR3aa: CASSLIGAEAFF

d_gene: NA
j_gene: TRBJ1-5
abundance: few
len: 15
v_gene: TRBV28
CDR3nt: TGTGCCAGCAGTTTATCGGGGTATAGCAATCAGCCCCAGCATTTT
CDR3aa: CASSLSGYSNQPQHF

d_gene: NA
j_gene: TRBJ1-5
abundance: NA
len: 14
v_gene: TRBV7-2
CDR3nt: TGTGCCAGCAGCCCCACAGGTAGCAATCAGCCCCAGCATTTT
CDR3aa: CASSPTGSNQPQHF

d_gene: NA
j_gene: TRBJ2-1
abundance: few
len: 14
v_gene: TRBV5-1
CDR3nt: TGCGCCAGCAGCGTACAGGGACTACAGAATGAGCAGTTCTTC
CDR3aa: CASSVQGLQNEQFF

d_gene: TRBD2
j_gene: TRBJ2-5
abundance: NA
len: 14
v_gene: TRBV5-1
CDR3nt: TGCGCCAGCAAGATGGGAGGGAGCCAAGAGACCCAGTACTTC
CDR3aa: CASKMGGSQETQYF

d_gene: NA
j_gene: TRBJ2-1
abundance: NA
len: 13
v_gene: TRBV3-1/TRBV3-2
CDR3nt: TGTGCCAGCAGCCTAACAGGGTCAAATGAGCAGTTCTTC
CDR3aa: CASSLTGSNEQFF

d_gene: TRBD1
j_gene: TRBJ1-5
abundance: once
len: 14
v_gene: TRBV27
CDR3nt: TGTGCCAGCAGTTTTCAGGGGGTGAGTCAGCCCCAGCATTTT
CDR3aa: CASSFQGVSQPQHF

d_gene: NA
j_gene: TRBJ1-5
abundance: NA
len: 16
v_gene: TRBV19
CDR3nt: TGTGCCAGTAGTACGCGGACGGGGGGGCTCAATCAGCCCCAGCATTTT
CDR3aa: CASSTRTGGLNQPQHF

d_gene: NA
j_gene: TRBJ2-5
abundance: NA
len: 13
v_gene: TRBV7-6
CDR3nt: TGTGCCAGCAGCCCGGGGAACCACAAGACCCAGTACTTC
CDR3aa: CASSPGNHKTQYF

d_gene: TRBD1
j_gene: TRBJ1-5
abundance: NA
len: 15
v_gene: TRBV28
CDR3nt: TGTGCCAGCAGCTGGACAGGGATTAGCAATCAGCCCCAGCATTTT
CDR3aa: CASSWTGISNQPQHF

d_gene: NA
j_gene: TRBJ2-4
abundance: NA
len: 13
v_gene: TRBV18
CDR3nt: TGTGCCAGCTCACCAACGGGGGAAAACATTCAGTACTTC
CDR3aa: CASSPTGENIQYF

d_gene: NA
j_gene: TRBJ2-7
abundance: NA
len: 15
v_gene: TRBV29-1
CDR3nt: TGCAGCGTAACGCGGGGCTCCGCGACAACCTACGAGCAGTACTTC
CDR3aa: CSVTRGSATTYEQYF

d_gene: TRBD1
j_gene: TRBJ1-1
abundance: NA
len: 14
v_gene: TRBV7-2
CDR3nt: TGTGCCAGCAGCCCGGGACAGACGAACACTGAAGCTTTCTTT
CDR3aa: CASSPGQTNTEAFF

d_gene: TRBD1
j_gene: TRBJ1-5
abundance: NA
len: 14
v_gene: TRBV9
CDR3nt: TGTGCCAGCAGTCCCGGACAGGGACGACAGCCCCAGCATTTT
CDR3aa: CASSPGQGRQPQHF

d_gene: NA
j_gene: TRBJ2-7
abundance: NA
len: 14
v_gene: TRBV18
CDR3nt: TGTGCCAGCTCACCAAAACAGGGCCCCTACGAGCAGTACTTC
CDR3aa: CASSPKQGPYEQYF

d_gene: NA
j_gene: TRBJ2-7
abundance: NA
len: 14
v_gene: TRBV27
CDR3nt: TGTGCCAGCAGCCCTTTGGAGGTCTTCTACGAGCAGTACTTC
CDR3aa: CASSPLEVFYEQYF

d_gene: TRBD1
j_gene: TRBJ1-2
abundance: NA
len: 17
v_gene: TRBV29-1
CDR3nt: TGCAGCGTTGAAATCCGGGACAGCCGACTGGGGCTGTATGGCTACACCTTC
CDR3aa: CSVEIRDSRLGLYGYTF

d_gene: NA
j_gene: TRBJ2-2
abundance: NA
len: 14
v_gene: TRBV11-3
CDR3nt: TGTGCCAGCAGCTTAGATACAGGAACCGGGGAGCTGTTTTTT
CDR3aa: CASSLDTGTGELFF

d_gene: TRBD1
j_gene: TRBJ2-1
abundance: NA
len: 15
v_gene: TRBV28
CDR3nt: TGTGCCAGCAGTTTAATGGGACAGGGGGTCAATGAGCAGTTCTTC
CDR3aa: CASSLMGQGVNEQFF

d_gene: NA
j_gene: TRBJ1-1
abundance: NA
len: 11
v_gene: TRBV3-1/TRBV3-2
CDR3nt: TGTGCCAGCAGCCCGGGCACTGAAGCTTTCTTT
CDR3aa: CASSPGTEAFF

d_gene: NA
j_gene: TRBJ1-6
abundance: NA
len: 15
v_gene: TRBV11-1
CDR3nt: TGTGCCAGCAGCTTGATGGGGAGCTATAATTCACCCCTCCACTTT
CDR3aa: CASSLMGSYNSPLHF